This entry lists 13 T cell receptor beta chains sequenced from one sample in a study of cytomegalovirus exposure and HLA in healthy donors. PCR primers comprised 60 Vbeta and 13 Jbeta primers. Profiling relied on immunoSEQ multiplex PCR, and the TCRdb table lists in-frame clones only, not all of them. Of 90,000 to 150,000 clones in the sample, roughly three fifths are singletons; the top ten hold over 8%. The specimen was PBMCs. The receptors here all came from a man between 35 and 55 years old in good health and CMV-seropositive.

The chain carries TRBV9 and TRBJ2-1, with D hard to call. Germline-derived CDR1 and CDR2 are SGDLS and YYNGEE. The CDR3 is 14 residues long. With 3 bases removed from V and 6 bases from J, the gap between germline ends came to 13 bases. In nucleotides, the CDR3 is TGTGCCAGCAGCGCAGAAGTCAGAGGCAATGAGCAGTTCTTC. Its translation: CASSAEVRGNEQFF. Supplemented by reference TRBV9 and TRBJ2-1, the full variable domain reads DSGVTQTPKHLITATGQRVTLRCSPRSGDLSVYWYQQSLDQGLQFLIQYYNGEERAKGNILERFSAQQFPDLHSELNLSSLELGDSALYFCASSAEVRGNEQFFGPGTRLTVL.

The genes are TRBV18 and TRBJ2-5; TRBD1 matches 8 bases. Germline CDR1 is KGHSH and CDR2 is LQKENI. V was pared by 1 base and J by 4 bases, with 5 bases of the junction left unmatched. The CDR3 is made up of 15 amino acids. CDR3 in DNA: TGTGCCAGCTCACCACTGACAGGGGAATCAGAGACCCAGTACTTC. Its translation is CASSPLTGESETQYF.

The chain uses TRBV6-5 and TRBJ1-5; no clear D gene. The CDR3 runs to 13 residues. V was pared by 6 bases and J by 4 bases, with 10 bases between. Germline V gene sequence: CDR1 MNHEY, CDR2 SVGAGI. CDR3 coding DNA: TGTGCCAGCAGGATCGCGGCAAATCAGCCCCAGCATTTT. This gives the protein CASRIAANQPQHF.

This chain joins TRBV11-3 and TRBJ2-2; 7 nucleotides align to TRBD2. CDR3 size: 13 residues. The V gene's germline CDR1 is SGHNT and CDR2 YENEEA. With 5 bases clipped from V and 6 bases from J, the junction kept 3 bases outside the gene matches. CDR3 amino acids: CASSPRGAGELFF. CDR3 bases: TGTGCCAGCAGCCCCCGGGGGGCCGGGGAGCTGTTTTTT.

The genes are TRBV2 and TRBJ2-7, with TRBD1 matching over 11 bases. The V and J ends lost 2 bases and 2 bases, in that order; junction bases with no gene match: 17. In germline, CDR1 is SNHLY, CDR2 FYNNEI. This CDR3 contains 20 residues. The CDR3 region has the DNA TGTGCCAGCAGTGAACGAACGGATCATTGGACAGGGGGCCTTCCCTACGAGCAGTACTTC. This codes for CASSERTDHWTGGLPYEQYF.

This chain joins TRBV5-6 and TRBJ1-2, with 9 bases that match TRBD1. Unmatched junction bases numbered 5, after V lost 7 bases and J lost 4 bases. Germline lookup yields CDR1 SGHDT and CDR2 YYEEEE. The CDR3 sequence is 13 residues long. The CDR3 region has the DNA TGTGCCAGCCGAGGACAGGGGAGCTATGGCTACACCTTC. This codes for CASRGQGSYGYTF.

With regard to this clone: The identical CDR3 is also encoded by other nucleotide sequences in the sample. The chain couples TRBV6-5 to TRBJ1-6; D remains ambiguous. CDR3 length: 14 amino acids. The V end lost 6 bases, the J end lost 0 bases, and 6 bases lay between the germline ends. CDR1 and CDR2 from the germline V gene are MNHEY and SVGAGI. The CDR3 bases are TGTGCCAGCAGGAAGAGCTCCTATAATTCACCCCTCCACTTT. This encodes CASRKSSYNSPLHF.

A few counts support this clone. The chain employs TRBV28 and TRBJ1-1, with no clear D. The CDR3 totals 14 residues. Germline CDR1 is MDHEN and CDR2 is SYDVKM. Trimming removed 6 bases at V and 4 bases at J, with 15 bases between. This CDR3 is CASRQQRVSTEAFF. CDR3 coding DNA: TGTGCCAGCAGGCAACAGCGGGTATCCACTGAAGCTTTCTTT.

This clone was seen just once. The rearrangement joins TRBV7-2 to TRBJ2-3; D may be TRBD1 (7 bases). The CDR3 loop spans 14 amino acids. Deletions cut 6 bases from V and 1 base from J, with 11 bases between. The V gene's germline CDR1 is SGHTA and CDR2 FQGNSA. The CDR3 loop reads CASRQGGRTDTQYF. For the CDR3, the DNA is TGTGCCAGCAGGCAGGGGGGCCGCACAGATACGCAGTATTTT.

This chain uses TRBV29-1 with TRBJ1-2; 9 positions agree with TRBD1. The CDR3 loop spans 12 amino acids. V was pared by 4 bases and J by 7 bases, with 4 bases of the junction left unmatched. Germline values: CDR1 SQVTM, CDR2 ANQGSEA. The CDR3 region is CSVGDRETGYTF. The CDR3, as DNA: TGCAGCGTTGGGGACAGGGAGACTGGCTACACCTTC.

CDR3 region: CASSLQRAGGTDTQYF. The CDR3 bases are TGTGCCAGCAGCTTACAACGGGCGGGGGGCACAGATACGCAGTATTTT. The gene calls are TRBV11-2 and TRBJ2-3, with TRBD2 identical over 7 bases. Germline V gene sequence: CDR1 SGHAT, CDR2 FQNNGV. V was pared by 2 bases and J by 1 base, with 6 bases of the junction left unmatched. The CDR3 loop spans 16 amino acids.

The CDR3 DNA follows: TGTGCCAGCAGTTATCAACAGGGTCGTAATTCACCCCTCCACTTT. The encoded protein is CASSYQQGRNSPLHF. The J gene is TRBJ1-6, the V gene TRBV6-5; maybe TRBD1 (6 bases). Germline V gene data show CDR1 as MNHEY and CDR2 as SVGAGI. Trimming cost V 3 bases and J 6 bases, with 12 bases left between them. The CDR3 loop spans 15 amino acids.

This clone appeared a single time. This chain connects TRBV7-2 to TRBJ2-3; D ambiguous. The germline CDR1 and CDR2 sequences are SGHTA and FQGNSA. The CDR3 has 12 residues. The V gene lost 5 bases and the J gene lost 0 bases, with 3 bases spanning the gap. This CDR3 reads CASSLSTDTQYF. CDR3 in DNA: TGTGCCAGCAGCCTTAGCACAGATACGCAGTATTTT.